This T cell receptor beta chain was captured in a study of OX40 agonist ivuxolimab in advanced cancers. Background on the whole study: Ivuxolimab was a fully human IgG2 agonistic monoclonal antibody targeting the costimulatory receptor OX40 (CD134). The dose-escalation cohort was 82.7% male with a mean age of about 58 years, ranging from roughly 23 to 90. Peripheral TCRbeta sequencing was intended to test whether TCR sequence diversity was altered and clonal T-cell expansion was caused by ivuxolimab. Intravenous ivuxolimab was administered to patients every 2 weeks at six dose levels: 0.01, 0.1, 0.3, 1.5, 3 and 10 mg/kg. The paper reports the monotherapy dose-escalation portion (N of about 54 patients) of the phase I ivuxolimab trial. Prior anti-PD-1, anti-PD-L1 or anti-CTLA-4 therapy was permitted, and checkpoint inhibitors had been received by roughly 42% of dose-escalation patients. Of the roughly 52 patients in dose escalation, about 20 had hepatocellular carcinoma, roughly 15 had melanoma, 9 had renal cell carcinoma and 9 had head and neck cancer. Partial responses were achieved by three dose-escalation patients, of whom one had hepatocellular carcinoma and two had cutaneous melanoma. The paper as a whole reports these results and caveats: In partial responders in the 0.1-3.0 mg/kg groups, normalized peripheral clonal expansion was found to be among the lowest, especially among CD8+ T cells. Low levels of normalized T-cell clonal expansion were also shown by some nonresponding patients. After ivuxolimab, expanded clones were on average more numerous among CD8+ T cells than among CD4+ T cells. At doses of 0.1 to 3.0 mg/kg, clonal expansion of both CD4+ and CD8+ T cells in blood was seen between baseline and week 6. Antigen specificity was not determined for the clonally expanded peripheral T cells.

Of note for this clone: Its antigen has not been determined. No quality values exist for individual bases; no much larger clone is one base distant.

The trial excluded patients who had a history of autoimmune disease or who were on systemic immunosuppression. Peripheral blood for TCR sequencing was collected from all dose cohorts at baseline, on cycle 4 day 1, and on cycle 7 day 1. The samples were drawn from a first-in-human, open-label, multicenter phase I dose-escalation trial of ivuxolimab. Adults with locally advanced or metastatic melanoma, renal cell carcinoma, hepatocellular carcinoma or head and neck squamous cell carcinoma were enrolled in the trial. Before TCR sequencing, CD4+ T cells and CD8+ T cells from peripheral blood were sorted into separate populations. From the germline V gene, CDR1 is SGHTS and CDR2 is YDEGEE. The CDR3 runs 15 amino acids, cysteine and phenylalanine included. Of all the DNA, just the CDR3 is kept, 45 bases in frame from base 1. Clipping removes 0 bases from V and 10 bases from J, with 6 as the unmatched junction base count.

Genomic DNA was extracted from sorted cells for sequencing of the TCRbeta CDR3 region. TCRbeta CDR3 regions were sequenced using the immunoSEQ Assay. Here the immuneACCESS table is served through TCRdb, limited to in-frame sequences with V and J called. Missing clones are a known gap in these copies; in checked studies unresolved V genes cover under half, and the rest lacks a known reason. The sample table contains more than 55,000 clones; only one count was recorded for 70% to 90% of them. The ten largest clones capture roughly 1.2% of the sample. The chain is made from TRBV5-8 and TRBJ1-6, with TRBD1 identical over 8 junction bases. Sample: CD4+ or CD8+ T cells sorted from blood, taken in a trial of the OX40 agonist ivuxolimab. This receptor was obtained from an adult with an advanced solid tumor such as melanoma, head and neck, liver or kidney cancer. CDR3 reads: CASSLEGRGLSPLHF. The nucleotide sequence reads TGTGCCAGCAGCTTGGAGGGCAGGGGGCTGTCACCCCTCCACTTT.